This TCR beta chain was retrieved from a study of shared T cell receptors in the human thymus. The table lists this clone with a count of one. Trimming cost V 5 bases and J 1 base, with 9 bases left between them. CDR3 length: 14 amino acids. Germline V gene lookup returns CDR1 MNHNY and CDR2 SVGAGI (reference sequence). The assay was immunoSEQ multiplex PCR, and TCRdb's table has in-frame clones only and misses some. The sample lists about 730,000 clones, 80% to 90% occurring once. This same sample was also part of a study on human thymus T cells. This second report adds: The donors were infants in Finland with congenital heart defects, otherwise immunologically healthy. Thymus tissue was removed during corrective cardiac surgery. V and J gene usage appeared biased in thymic and blood repertoires. Related research described thymic repertoires that were highly overlapping among unrelated individuals.

The V and J genes are TRBV6-6 and TRBJ1-5; no reliable D call. This clonotype was sampled from a girl in the first two years of life with a congenital heart defect. Source material: thymocytes. CDR3 amino acids: CASSPTESNQPQHF. For the CDR3, the DNA is TGTGCCAGCAGTCCGACTGAAAGCAATCAGCCCCAGCATTTT.